These 13 T cell receptor beta chains came from one sample sequenced in a study of shared clonotypes between healthy human individuals. Generated by immunoSEQ multiplex PCR, the TCRdb table keeps only in-frame clones and is missing some. The sample shows roughly 110,000 clones, around 68% of them seen only once. Sequencing was done on a sample of memory CD8+ T cells sorted from blood. Subset indicated: CD45RO+ cells pooled with CCR7-negative TemRA cells. Every receptor here comes from a woman between 25 and 40 years old in good health.

In its sample, this clone was seen once. This chain joins TRBV5-1 and TRBJ2-5, with D hard to call. The germline CDR1 and CDR2 sequences are SGHRS and YFSETQ. This CDR3 has 13 residues. V gave up 1 base and J gave up 5 bases, with 9 bases separating them. The DNA of the CDR3 is TGCGCCAGCAGCTTGCGCGAAGCGGAGACCCAGTACTTC. This translates into CASSLREAETQYF.

This clone occurred many times. The chain couples TRBV6-6 to TRBJ1-1; possible D gene TRBD1, 5 bases. Germline-derived CDR1 and CDR2 are MNHNY and SVGAGI (reference sequence). The V end was cut by 3 bases, the J end by 1 base, with 12 bases between. The CDR3 covers 15 residues. The CDR3 sequence: CASSYWQGGNTEAFF. DNA of the CDR3: TGTGCCAGCAGTTATTGGCAGGGCGGGAACACTGAAGCTTTCTTT.

This clone is a singleton in its sample. The V call is TRBV6-6, the J call TRBJ1-1; maybe TRBD1 (6 bases). The CDR3 covers 12 residues. CDR1 and CDR2 (germline): MNHNY, SVGAGI (reference sequence). The V gene lost 5 bases and the J gene lost 11 bases, with 15 bases spanning the gap. CDR3 amino acids: CASSLRGNAAFF. In nucleotides, the CDR3 is TGTGCCAGCAGTCTTAGGGGGAATGCGGCTTTCTTT.

This clone was counted only a few times. Other DNA variants within this sample encode the same CDR3. The CDR3 spells CASSEGSTDTQYF. The CDR3, as DNA: TGTGCCAGCAGTGAAGGAAGCACAGATACGCAGTATTTT. The chain combines TRBV6-4 with TRBJ2-3; no clear D gene. Germline V CDR1 and CDR2: MRHNA, SNTAGT. V was pared by 3 bases and J by 0 bases, with 4 bases between. This CDR3 has 13 residues.

The gene calls are TRBV15 and TRBJ2-5; 7 bases are shared with TRBD2. The CDR3 is 15 amino acids. Germline V gene sequence: CDR1 LNHNV, CDR2 YYDKDF (reference sequence). V lost 0 bases, J lost 5 bases, and 6 bases stayed unmatched. CDR3 protein: CATSRDRAGVETQYF. Written as DNA, the CDR3 is TGTGCCACCAGCAGAGATCGGGCGGGAGTTGAGACCCAGTACTTC.

This chain joins TRBV2 and TRBJ2-3; the D gene is possibly TRBD1 (5 bases). This CDR3 is built from 13 residues. V was shortened by 6 bases and J by 2 bases, with 9 bases between the two germline ends. The germline gives CDR1 SNHLY, CDR2 FYNNEI. The CDR3 sequence is CASRTENTDTQYF. The CDR3 coding sequence is TGTGCCAGCAGGACAGAGAACACAGATACGCAGTATTTT. The full variable domain, rest sourced from reference TRBV2 and TRBJ2-3, is EPEVTQTPSHQVTQMGQEVILRCVPISNHLYFYWYRQILGQKVEFLVSFYNNEISEKSEIFDDQFSVERPDGSNFTLKIRSTKLEDSAMYFCASRTENTDTQYFGPGTRLTVL.

V and J are TRBV28 and TRBJ2-7; D is possibly TRBD2 (6 bases). Deletions cut 5 bases from V and 3 bases from J, with 20 bases between. The V gene's germline CDR1 is MDHEN and CDR2 SYDVKM. The CDR3 contains 16 residues. The CDR3 nucleotides are TGTGCCAGCAGTAAAGGCACGGGGGTTGCCAGCTACGAGCAGTACTTC. Its translation is CASSKGTGVASYEQYF. The full variable domain, its missing parts supplied by reference TRBV28 and TRBJ2-7, is DVKVTQSSRYLVKRTGEKVFLECVQDMDHENMFWYRQDPGLGLRLIYFSYDVKMKEKGDIPEGYSVSREKKERFSLILESASTNQTSMYLCASSKGTGVASYEQYFGPGTRLTVT.

The V gene is TRBV19, the J gene TRBJ1-2; 9 nucleotides match TRBD1. V dropped 9 bases and J dropped 4; count of bases not matched to a gene: 15. Germline CDR1 and CDR2: LNHDA and SQIVND (reference sequence). This CDR3 has 16 residues. CDR3 nucleotide sequence: TGTGCCAGCGGGCACAGGGGGCGTAGGTTGATCTATGGCTACACCTTC. This translates into CASGHRGRRLIYGYTF.

The chain carries TRBV5-1 and TRBJ2-5; tentatively, D is TRBD1 or TRBD2 (6 bases each). The V end was cut by 2 bases, the J end by 4 bases, with 21 bases between. The length of the CDR3 is 17 residues. In germline, CDR1 is SGHRS, CDR2 YFSETQ. The CDR3 bases are TGCGCCAGCAGCTTATCGGTTTTCGCGGAGGGGGGAGAGACCCAGTACTTC. Encoded protein: CASSLSVFAEGGETQYF.

The rearrangement uses TRBV2 and TRBJ1-5; no clear D gene. V shed 1 base and J shed 3 bases, with 10 bases lying between them. This CDR3 comprises 15 residues. Per germline, CDR1 SNHLY and CDR2 FYNNEI. As DNA, the CDR3 is TGTGCCAGCAGTGAAGGGGCAGCGCTCAATCAGCCCCAGCATTTT. This translates into CASSEGAALNQPQHF.

The rearrangement links TRBV15 to TRBJ2-1; no clear D gene. V lost 4 bases and J lost 8, with 12 bases in between. The CDR3 runs to 13 residues. Germline V gene sequence: CDR1 LNHNV, CDR2 YYDKDF (reference sequence). DNA of the CDR3: TGTGCCACCAGCATCCGGCAGTACTATGAGCAGTTCTTC. As protein: CATSIRQYYEQFF. The full variable domain, rest sourced from reference TRBV15 and TRBJ2-1, is DAMVIQNPRYQVTQFGKPVTLSCSQTLNHNVMYWYQQKSSQAPKLLFHYYDKDFNNEADTPDNFQSRRPNTSFCFLDIRSPGLGDTAMYLCATSIRQYYEQFFGPGTRLTVL.

The chain is built from TRBV10-3 and TRBJ2-7; TRBD2 aligns across 7 bases. Looked up from germline, CDR1 is ENHRY and CDR2 is SYGVKD. V dropped 5 bases and J dropped 2; count of bases not matched to a gene: 6. CDR3 size: 14 residues. The CDR3 sequence: CAISPASGAYEQYF. In DNA form, the CDR3 reads TGTGCCATCAGTCCGGCTAGCGGTGCCTACGAGCAGTACTTC.

This clone is a singleton in its sample. This chain joins TRBV7-9 and TRBJ1-2; D is ambiguous. The CDR3 is 11 residues long. V lost 6 bases to trimming and J lost 2 bases, with 4 bases between them. In germline, CDR1 is SEHNR, CDR2 FQNEAQ (reference sequence). The DNA of the CDR3 is TGTGCCAGCAGGGGGAACTATGGCTACACCTTC. Translating gives CASRGNYGYTF.